The 3 T cell receptor beta chains below come from one sample, sequenced in a study of T cell responses to AZD1222 COVID-19 vaccine. Profiling relied on immunoSEQ multiplex PCR, and the TCRdb table lists in-frame clones only, not all of them. The table records almost 65,000 clones, around 84% of them present only once. This specimen consisted of peripheral blood, obtained on day 0 of AZD1222 vaccination. All receptors derive from an adult in good health.

The V call is TRBV5-1, the J call TRBJ1-2; tentative D call: TRBD1 (5 bases). The V end lost 0 bases, the J end lost 8 bases, and 14 bases lay between the germline ends. The germline V gene encodes CDR1 SGHRS and CDR2 YFSETQ. This CDR3 spans 14 amino acids. CDR3 sequence: CASSLAGREWGYTF. In DNA, the CDR3 is TGCGCCAGCAGCTTGGCGGGCAGGGAGTGGGGCTACACCTTC.

The CDR3 coding sequence is TGCGCCAGCAGCCCCCGCCAAGCAGAGACCCAGTACTTC. Amino acids: CASSPRQAETQYF. V and J are TRBV5-1 and TRBJ2-5; D not certain. Germline loops: CDR1 SGHRS, CDR2 YFSETQ. Trimming took off 4 bases at V and 4 bases at J, with 11 bases between the two ends. The CDR3 consists of 13 residues. Complete variable domain (other parts from reference TRBV5-1 and TRBJ2-5): KAGVTQTPRYLIKTRGQQVTLSCSPISGHRSVSWYQQTPGQGLQFLFEYFSETQRNKGNFPGRFSGRQFSNSRSEMNVSTLELGDSALYLCASSPRQAETQYFGPGTRLLVL.

This chain uses TRBV11-1 with TRBJ2-2; TRBD1 might be the D (6 bases). The CDR3 totals 16 residues. V lost 3 bases to trimming and J lost 6 bases, with 17 bases between them. The germline V gene encodes CDR1 SGHAT and CDR2 FQDESV (reference sequence). The CDR3 DNA reads TGTGCCAGCAGCTTCTCCAGGACAGAGGTGGCCGGGGAGCTGTTTTTT. This codes for CASSFSRTEVAGELFF.